This is a list of T cell receptor beta chains from one sample in a study of cytotoxic CD8 clonotypes in ibrutinib-treated CLL. Measured with immunoSEQ multiplex PCR; TCRdb has only the in-frame clones, and not every one. In the table there are more than 200,000 clones, roughly 79% of which are singletons. Here the sequenced sample was PBMCs, taken after 12 months of ibrutinib treatment. The receptor set was obtained from a human donor with chronic lymphocytic leukemia. CDR3s include the opening cysteine and the closing phenylalanine or tryptophan. Fields, in order: J gene, clone size, CDR3 length, D gene, V gene, CDR3 protein, CDR3 DNA. A D gene is named only where the DNA matches it firmly. Expanded clones are given a class, and other clones once, few, many or no size at all.

j_gene: TRBJ2-7; abundance: -; len: 12; d_gene: -; v_gene: TRBV9; CDR3aa: CASSVVVYEQYF; CDR3nt: TGTGCCAGCAGCGTAGTTGTCTACGAGCAGTACTTC
j_gene: TRBJ2-7; abundance: -; len: 15; d_gene: -; v_gene: TRBV11-2; CDR3aa: CASSLEVSSSYEQYF; CDR3nt: TGTGCCAGCAGCTTAGAGGTCTCGTCGAGCTACGAGCAGTACTTC
j_gene: TRBJ2-5; abundance: -; len: 15; d_gene: -; v_gene: TRBV6-6; CDR3aa: CASSYWRWPQETQYF; CDR3nt: TGTGCCAGCAGTTACTGGCGCTGGCCCCAAGAGACCCAGTACTTC
j_gene: TRBJ1-1; abundance: -; len: 15; d_gene: -; v_gene: TRBV4-1; CDR3aa: CASSQARDLNTEAFF; CDR3nt: TGCGCCAGCAGCCAAGCCCGGGACTTGAACACTGAAGCTTTCTTT
j_gene: TRBJ2-7; abundance: -; len: 15; d_gene: TRBD1; v_gene: TRBV5-1; CDR3aa: CASSPGTGFNHEQYF; CDR3nt: TGCGCCAGCAGCCCCGGGACAGGGTTTAATCACGAGCAGTACTTC
j_gene: TRBJ2-3; abundance: -; len: 16; d_gene: TRBD2; v_gene: TRBV7-6; CDR3aa: CASSLALAGATDTQYF; CDR3nt: TGTGCCAGCAGCTTAGCACTAGCGGGAGCGACAGATACGCAGTATTTT
j_gene: TRBJ2-1; abundance: -; len: 16; d_gene: TRBD1; v_gene: TRBV4-2; CDR3aa: CASSPPYRGGTDEQFF; CDR3nt: TGTGCCAGCAGCCCCCCGTACAGGGGCGGAACAGATGAGCAGTTCTTC
j_gene: TRBJ1-1; abundance: -; len: 13; d_gene: -; v_gene: TRBV7-2; CDR3aa: CASSQVASSEAFF; CDR3nt: TGTGCCAGCAGCCAAGTCGCGTCCTCTGAAGCTTTCTTT
j_gene: TRBJ1-3; abundance: -; len: 15; d_gene: -; v_gene: TRBV4-1; CDR3aa: CASSQDRSSGNTIYF; CDR3nt: TGCGCCAGCAGCCAAGATCGTAGCTCTGGAAACACCATATATTTT
j_gene: TRBJ1-2; abundance: -; len: 15; d_gene: -; v_gene: TRBV9; CDR3aa: CASSPSIRSGYGYTF; CDR3nt: TGTGCCAGCAGCCCTTCGATCCGATCGGGCTATGGCTACACCTTC
j_gene: TRBJ1-2; abundance: -; len: 14; d_gene: TRBD1; v_gene: TRBV27; CDR3aa: CASSKPDRDYGYTF; CDR3nt: TGTGCCAGCAGTAAACCCGACAGGGACTATGGCTACACCTTC
j_gene: TRBJ2-7; abundance: -; len: 16; d_gene: -; v_gene: TRBV25-1; CDR3aa: CASSEMGAAGTYEQYF; CDR3nt: TGTGCCAGCAGTGAAATGGGAGCGGCGGGGACCTACGAGCAGTACTTC
j_gene: TRBJ2-3; abundance: -; len: 18; d_gene: TRBD1; v_gene: TRBV23-1; CDR3aa: CASSQSRPIDRGGDTQYF; CDR3nt: TGCGCCAGCAGTCAATCGAGGCCAATTGACAGGGGGGGAGATACGCAGTATTTT
j_gene: TRBJ2-5; abundance: few; len: 13; d_gene: TRBD2; v_gene: TRBV11-3; CDR3aa: CASSFSGGETQYF; CDR3nt: TGTGCCAGCAGCTTTAGCGGGGGGGAGACCCAGTACTTC
j_gene: TRBJ2-5; abundance: -; len: 15; d_gene: -; v_gene: TRBV6-5; CDR3aa: CASSYLTGVEETQYF; CDR3nt: TGTGCCAGCAGTTACTTGACAGGCGTTGAAGAGACCCAGTACTTC
j_gene: TRBJ2-7; abundance: many; len: 14; d_gene: TRBD2; v_gene: TRBV4-2; CDR3aa: CASSQGGTIYEQYF; CDR3nt: TGTGCCAGCAGCCAAGGGGGGACTATCTACGAGCAGTACTTC
j_gene: TRBJ1-5; abundance: -; len: 13; d_gene: -; v_gene: TRBV11-2; CDR3aa: CASSWDGNQPQHF; CDR3nt: TGTGCCAGCAGCTGGGACGGGAATCAGCCCCAGCATTTT
j_gene: TRBJ1-2; abundance: few; len: 14; d_gene: -; v_gene: TRBV27; CDR3aa: CASSPWADNYGYTF; CDR3nt: TGTGCCAGCAGTCCGTGGGCAGATAACTATGGCTACACCTTC
j_gene: TRBJ2-7; abundance: -; len: 15; d_gene: -; v_gene: TRBV6-5; CDR3aa: CASSQTGTNHYEQYF; CDR3nt: TGTGCCAGCAGCCAAACAGGGACCAACCACTACGAGCAGTACTTC
j_gene: TRBJ1-2; abundance: -; len: 12; d_gene: -; v_gene: TRBV27; CDR3aa: CASSRANYGYTF; CDR3nt: TGTGCCAGCAGCCGAGCCAACTATGGCTACACCTTC
j_gene: TRBJ1-1; abundance: once; len: 15; d_gene: -; v_gene: TRBV5-4; CDR3aa: CASSRPGEAMTEAFF; CDR3nt: TGTGCCAGCAGCAGGCCAGGGGAGGCAATGACTGAAGCTTTCTTT
j_gene: TRBJ2-2; abundance: once; len: 14; d_gene: -; v_gene: TRBV28; CDR3aa: CASSLGRSTGELFF; CDR3nt: TGTGCCAGCAGTTTGGGGAGGAGCACCGGGGAGCTGTTTTTT
j_gene: TRBJ1-1; abundance: -; len: 14; d_gene: -; v_gene: TRBV27; CDR3aa: CASSISGGNTEAFF; CDR3nt: TGTGCCAGCAGTATTAGTGGGGGGAACACTGAAGCTTTCTTT
j_gene: TRBJ2-5; abundance: -; len: 14; d_gene: -; v_gene: TRBV7-3; CDR3aa: CASSFQGSGETQYF; CDR3nt: TGTGCCAGCAGCTTCCAGGGTTCGGGGGAGACCCAGTACTTC
j_gene: TRBJ1-5; abundance: -; len: 13; d_gene: -; v_gene: TRBV9; CDR3aa: CASSVGWSQPQHF; CDR3nt: TGTGCCAGCAGCGTAGGTTGGTCTCAGCCCCAGCATTTT
j_gene: TRBJ2-7; abundance: -; len: 14; d_gene: -; v_gene: TRBV7-9; CDR3aa: CASSLWGSSYEQYF; CDR3nt: TGTGCCAGCAGCTTATGGGGGAGCTCCTACGAGCAGTACTTC
j_gene: TRBJ2-7; abundance: -; len: 14; d_gene: -; v_gene: TRBV11-2; CDR3aa: CASSPHTTAPEQYF; CDR3nt: TGTGCCAGCAGCCCCCACACCACGGCCCCTGAGCAGTACTTC
j_gene: TRBJ1-5; abundance: -; len: 15; d_gene: -; v_gene: TRBV19; CDR3aa: CASSTRTVSNQPQHF; CDR3nt: TGTGCCAGTAGTACCAGGACAGTTAGCAATCAGCCCCAGCATTTT
j_gene: TRBJ2-3; abundance: -; len: 15; d_gene: -; v_gene: TRBV18; CDR3aa: CASSANEGYTDTQYF; CDR3nt: TGTGCCAGCTCGGCGAATGAGGGGTACACAGATACGCAGTATTTT
j_gene: TRBJ2-5; abundance: -; len: 14; d_gene: -; v_gene: TRBV5-1; CDR3aa: CASKVVSGQETQYF; CDR3nt: TGCGCCAGCAAGGTAGTCTCCGGCCAAGAGACCCAGTACTTC
j_gene: TRBJ1-1; abundance: -; len: 17; d_gene: -; v_gene: TRBV19; CDR3aa: CASSIGSRRTMNTEAFF; CDR3nt: TGTGCCAGTAGTATAGGAAGCCGCCGAACCATGAACACTGAAGCTTTCTTT
j_gene: TRBJ2-3; abundance: -; len: 14; d_gene: -; v_gene: TRBV30; CDR3aa: CARGPPGGTDTQYF; CDR3nt: TGTGCCAGAGGACCCCCGGGAGGCACAGATACGCAGTATTTT
j_gene: TRBJ1-2; abundance: -; len: 15; d_gene: -; v_gene: TRBV6-1; CDR3aa: CASSEAGTTNYGYTF; CDR3nt: TGTGCCAGCAGTGAAGCGGGGACAACTAACTATGGCTACACCTTC
j_gene: TRBJ1-2; abundance: -; len: 14; d_gene: TRBD1; v_gene: TRBV30; CDR3aa: CAWTPGTGVYGYTF; CDR3nt: TGTGCCTGGACCCCCGGGACAGGGGTCTATGGCTACACCTTC
j_gene: TRBJ2-7; abundance: -; len: 17; d_gene: -; v_gene: TRBV11-3; CDR3aa: CASSFSAATGGAHEQYF; CDR3nt: TGTGCCAGCAGCTTTTCTGCCGCAACAGGCGGGGCCCACGAGCAGTACTTC
j_gene: TRBJ2-7; abundance: once; len: 13; d_gene: TRBD1; v_gene: TRBV10-1; CDR3aa: CASSTGTGREQYF; CDR3nt: TGCGCCAGCAGTACCGGGACAGGGAGGGAGCAGTACTTC
j_gene: TRBJ2-2; abundance: -; len: 15; d_gene: TRBD1; v_gene: TRBV5-1; CDR3aa: CASSEGQGSTGELFF; CDR3nt: TGCGCCAGCAGCGAGGGACAGGGGTCCACCGGGGAGCTGTTTTTT
j_gene: TRBJ1-5; abundance: -; len: 13; d_gene: -; v_gene: TRBV6-5; CDR3aa: CASSYSNEAPQHF; CDR3nt: TGTGCCAGCAGTTACTCTAACGAAGCGCCCCAGCATTTT
j_gene: TRBJ2-2; abundance: -; len: 14; d_gene: -; v_gene: TRBV29-1; CDR3aa: CSVEKPGGTGELFF; CDR3nt: TGCAGCGTTGAAAAGCCTGGCGGCACCGGGGAGCTGTTTTTT
j_gene: TRBJ1-2; abundance: -; len: 13; d_gene: -; v_gene: TRBV9; CDR3aa: CASSDAGEYGYTF; CDR3nt: TGTGCCAGCAGCGACGCAGGGGAATACGGCTACACCTTC
j_gene: TRBJ1-2; abundance: -; len: 13; d_gene: -; v_gene: TRBV9; CDR3aa: CASSVAGQGGYTF; CDR3nt: TGTGCCAGCAGCGTAGCCGGGCAGGGAGGCTACACCTTC
j_gene: TRBJ2-7; abundance: -; len: 14; d_gene: -; v_gene: TRBV2; CDR3aa: CASSEQGTAYEQYF; CDR3nt: TGTGCCAGCAGTGAACAGGGGACCGCCTACGAGCAGTACTTC